What follows are 27 T cell receptor beta chains derived from one specimen sequenced in a study of metastatic and nonmetastatic thyroid tumors. Every patient was untreated before thyroid surgery. TCRdb reprocessed the PCR reads via MiXCR. Among fewer than 25,000 clones listed, roughly 15% were seen once. The sequencing input was tumor tissue. The source of these receptors is a female donor with papillary thyroid cancer or a benign thyroid nodule (not recorded which). Some clones in this sample may be carry-over from other donors' samples.

The J gene is TRBJ2-1, the V gene TRBV6-4, with 11 bases fitting TRBD1. This CDR3 spans 13 amino acids. Germline lookup yields CDR1 MRHNA and CDR2 SNTAGT. J lost 13 bases, V lost 3 bases, and 5 bases had no gene match. The CDR3 nucleotides read TGTGCCAGCAGTGAGGACAGGGGGCTGTATCAGTTCTTC. Translation gives CASSEDRGLYQFF.

This clone was detected ten times or more. This CDR3 reads CASSSGFDREQYF. In nucleotides, the CDR3 is TGCGCCAGCAGCTCGGGCTTCGACCGCGAGCAGTACTTC. J is TRBJ2-7 and V is TRBV5-1, with unresolved D. Looked up from germline, CDR1 is SGHRS and CDR2 is YFSETQ. V was trimmed by 3 bases and J by 6 bases, leaving 13 bases between them. CDR3 length equals 13 residues.

This clone has a count of ten or more. J is TRBJ1-4 and V is TRBV19, with 7 bases matching TRBD1. With 5 bases clipped from V and 7 bases from J, the junction kept 7 bases outside the gene matches. Germline V gives CDR1 LNHDA, CDR2 SQIVND (reference sequence). The CDR3 is 14 amino acids. The CDR3 DNA reads TGTGCCAGTAGTCCCCGGGACAGCCCTGAAAAACTGTTTTTT. Protein: CASSPRDSPEKLFF. Complete variable domain (other parts from reference TRBV19 and TRBJ1-4): DGGITQSPKYLFRKEGQNVTLSCEQNLNHDAMYWYRQDPGQGLRLIYYSQIVNDFQKGDIAEGYSVSREKKESFPLTVTSAQKNPTAFYLCASSPRDSPEKLFFGSGTQLSVL.

This clone was recorded a few times. V gene TRBV6-1 combines with J gene TRBJ2-7, with D perhaps TRBD2 (5 bases). The CDR3 is 13 amino acids. Germline CDR1 and CDR2: MNHNS and SASEGT. V gave up 6 bases and J gave up 5 bases, with 14 bases separating them. This chain's CDR3 is CASSRYGVHEQYF. CDR3 bases: TGTGCCAGCAGCCGGTACGGGGTCCACGAGCAGTACTTC.

This clone was counted between two and nine times. V and J are TRBV12-3 or TRBV12-4 and TRBJ2-2, with unresolved D. This CDR3 has 11 residues. The V end lost 3 bases, the J end lost 8 bases, and 4 bases lay between the germline ends. CDR3 residues: CASSFGGELFF. CDR3 DNA: TGTGCCAGCAGTTTCGGAGGGGAGCTGTTTTTT.

This clone was seen ten or more times. This chain links TRBV2 with TRBJ1-2, with 10 bases matching TRBD1. V gave up 6 bases and J gave up 0 bases; unmatched junction bases: 1. Germline values: CDR1 SNHLY, CDR2 FYNNEI. The CDR3 is 14 amino acids. The CDR3 spells CASRGTGANYGYTF. CDR3 bases: TGTGCCAGCAGGGGGACAGGGGCTAACTATGGCTACACCTTC.

This clone was seen ten or more times. V usage is TRBV7-7 and J usage is TRBJ2-1; 11 positions match TRBD2. The germline V gene encodes CDR1 SSHAT and CDR2 FNYEAQ (reference sequence). The CDR3 extends over 19 amino acids. Trimming removed 2 bases from V and 2 bases from J; junction bases left unmatched: 11. The CDR3 reads CASSLNPLAGGPTYNEQFF. CDR3 DNA sequence: TGTGCCAGCAGCTTAAATCCCCTAGCGGGGGGCCCGACCTACAATGAGCAGTTCTTC.

This clone was seen repeatedly, ten times or more. The V and J genes are TRBV6-1 and TRBJ2-7; tentative D call: TRBD2 (5 bases). Germline loops: CDR1 MNHNS, CDR2 SASEGT. The CDR3 totals 15 residues. V was pared by 1 base and J by 0 bases, with 10 bases between. The CDR3 is CASSEEETTSYEQYF. DNA of the CDR3: TGTGCCAGCAGTGAAGAGGAGACTACCTCCTACGAGCAGTACTTC.

This clone was observed at least ten times. The J gene is TRBJ2-1, the V gene TRBV19; TRBD2 aligns across 14 bases. The CDR3 has 15 amino acids. Germline assignment: CDR1 LNHDA and CDR2 SQIVND (reference sequence). With 5 bases clipped from V and 7 bases from J, the junction kept 4 bases outside the gene matches. CDR3 sequence reads: CASSQRTSGGNEQFF. CDR3 coding DNA: TGTGCCAGTAGTCAGAGGACTAGCGGGGGGAATGAGCAGTTCTTC.

V is TRBV7-2 and J is TRBJ1-1, with a possible D match to TRBD1 (5 bases). This CDR3 spans 14 amino acids. Deletions cut 4 bases from V and 6 bases from J, with 15 bases between. The germline V gene encodes CDR1 SGHTA and CDR2 FQGNSA. The CDR3 sequence is CASSCYDMGPEAFF. CDR3 bases: TGTGCCAGCAGCTGCTACGACATGGGGCCTGAAGCTTTCTTT. Combining the CDR3 with reference TRBV7-2 and TRBJ1-1 gives the whole variable domain GAGVSQSPSNKVTEKGKDVELRCDPISGHTALYWYRQSLGQGLEFLIYFQGNSAPDKSGLPSDRFSAERTGGSVSTLTIQRTQQEDSAVYLCASSCYDMGPEAFFGQGTRLTVV.

This clone showed up many times. V usage is TRBV20-1 and J usage is TRBJ2-3; D call uncertain. CDR3 length: 15 residues. Deletions cut 5 bases from V and 4 bases from J, with 19 bases between. CDR1 and CDR2 from the germline V gene are DFQATT and SNEGSKA (reference sequence). The CDR3: CSAVTRPAYADTQYF. In DNA form, the CDR3 reads TGCAGTGCTGTAACCCGCCCAGCATATGCAGATACGCAGTATTTT.

The J gene is TRBJ2-3, the V gene TRBV11-2; D is ambiguous. Germline-derived CDR1 and CDR2 are SGHAT and FQNNGV. V dropped 8 bases and J dropped 5 bases, with 17 bases sitting between them. The CDR3 length is 14 residues. CDR3 loop: CASGSFQLGDTQYF. The DNA of the CDR3 is TGTGCCAGCGGTAGCTTCCAACTTGGAGATACGCAGTATTTT.

This clone was seen ten or more times. This chain links TRBV19 with TRBJ1-5, with D perhaps TRBD1 (6 bases). Germline CDR1 LNHDA, CDR2 SQIVND (reference sequence). V was clipped by 1 base and J by 3 bases, with 10 bases between them. The CDR3 has 15 amino acids. In DNA form, the CDR3 reads TGTGCCAGTAGTATAGTTTGGGACAACAATCAGCCCCAGCATTTT. Translation gives CASSIVWDNNQPQHF.

This chain connects TRBV6-4 to TRBJ2-3, with D tentatively TRBD2 (6 bases). The germline CDR1 and CDR2 sequences are MRHNA and SNTAGT. With 10 bases removed from V and 4 bases from J, the gap between germline ends came to 21 bases. This CDR3 has 15 amino acids. The DNA for the CDR3 is TGTGCCATCTCCGGTGAGGGAGGAGTGGCAGATACGCAGTATTTT. It yields the protein CAISGEGGVADTQYF.

Many counts were recorded for this clone. The V and J genes are TRBV5-1 and TRBJ2-3, with 9 bases aligning to TRBD1. In germline, CDR1 is SGHRS, CDR2 YFSETQ. The CDR3 is made up of 16 amino acids. Trimming at V came to 1 base and at J to 6 bases, leaving 9 bases not matched to a gene. DNA for the CDR3: TGCGCCAGCAGCTTGCCGACAGGGGGGGGTAAGGATACGCAGTATTTT. Translation gives CASSLPTGGGKDTQYF.

Judged by abundance, this clone is medium-sized. The chain carries TRBV20-1 and TRBJ2-1, with 13 bases aligning to TRBD2. In germline, CDR1 is DFQATT, CDR2 SNEGSKA (reference sequence). V dropped 2 bases and J dropped 0; count of bases not matched to a gene: 4. CDR3 length: 17 residues. The CDR3 loop is CSARTSGGVSSYNEQFF. CDR3 in DNA: TGCAGTGCTAGAACTAGCGGGGGGGTCAGCTCCTACAATGAGCAGTTCTTC.

This clone was seen at least ten times. V usage is TRBV30 and J usage is TRBJ2-3; 8 bases match TRBD1. Trimming at V came to 0 bases and at J to 1 base, leaving 0 bases not matched to a gene. The germline V gene has CDR1 GTSNPN and CDR2 SVGIG (reference sequence). The length of the CDR3 is 14 residues. The CDR3 here is CAWSVQGGTDTQYF. CDR3 DNA sequence: TGTGCCTGGAGTGTACAGGGGGGCACAGATACGCAGTATTTT. Based on the CDR3 plus reference TRBV30 and TRBJ2-3, the full variable domain is SQTIHQWPATLVQPVGSPLSLECTVEGTSNPNLYWYRQAAGRGLQLLFYSVGIGQISSEVPQNLSASRPQDRQFILSSKKLLLSDSGFYLCAWSVQGGTDTQYFGPGTRLTVL.

The chain combines TRBV6-1 with TRBJ2-2, with TRBD1 as a possible D gene (6 bases). The germline V gene encodes CDR1 MNHNS and CDR2 SASEGT. Deletions cut 2 bases from V and 7 bases from J, with 11 bases between. The CDR3 extends over 14 amino acids. CDR3 sequence: CASSEQWDIGELFF. In nucleotides, the CDR3 is TGTGCCAGCAGTGAACAGTGGGACATCGGGGAGCTGTTTTTT.

This clone occurred a few times. Lacking the conserved final phenylalanine or tryptophan, this CDR3 likely reflects a read error. The chain carries TRBV6-1 and TRBJ1-2; 7 bases fit TRBD1. After removal of 6 bases from V and 4 bases from J, the junction contained 11 bases not matched to a gene. This CDR3 region has 15 residues. The germline V gene encodes CDR1 MNHNS and CDR2 SASEGT. Written as DNA, the CDR3 is TGTGCCAGCAGGAAGGGGGGGTCAGGGGGCTATGGCTACACCCTC. This encodes CASRKGGSGGYGYTL.

This clone was detected many times. This rearrangement joins TRBV4-2 to TRBJ1-2; TRBD1 aligns across 10 bases. Trimming cost V 0 bases and J 3 bases; bases outside gene matches: 4. Germline V gives CDR1 LGHNA, CDR2 YNFKEQ. The CDR3 has 16 amino acids. The DNA of the CDR3 is TGTGCCAGCAGCCAAGACCGGACAGGGGGGTACTATGGCTACACCTTC. Encoded protein: CASSQDRTGGYYGYTF.

This clone appeared many times. The V call is TRBV19, the J call TRBJ2-1, with 10 nucleotides matching TRBD2. CDR3 size: 15 residues. The V gene's germline CDR1 is LNHDA and CDR2 SQIVND (reference sequence). The V segment lost 5 bases and the J segment 4 bases; nucleotides outside the gene matches: 5. This chain's CDR3 is CASSPGTSVYNEQFF. Written as DNA, the CDR3 is TGTGCCAGTAGTCCCGGGACTAGCGTTTACAATGAGCAGTTCTTC.

There are many counts of this clone. The rearrangement uses TRBV5-1 and TRBJ2-4; D not resolved. V lost 1 base, J lost 5 bases, and 4 bases lay in between. The CDR3 runs to 12 residues. Germline V gene data show CDR1 as SGHRS and CDR2 as YFSETQ. CDR3: CASSLTENIQYF. CDR3 DNA: TGCGCCAGCAGCTTGACGGAAAACATTCAGTACTTC.

This clone came up a few times. The chain links TRBV25-1 to TRBJ2-7, with D possibly called TRBD1 or TRBD2 (5 bases each). Looked up from germline, CDR1 is MGHDK and CDR2 is SYGVNS. The CDR3 is 16 amino acids. V was trimmed by 2 bases and J by 6 bases, leaving 20 bases between them. The CDR3 coding sequence is TGTGCCAGCAGTGAAGAGGGGAGACATGGTCCCCTCGAGCAGTACTTC. This translates into CASSEEGRHGPLEQYF.

This clone has only a few counts. The rearrangement uses TRBV11-1 and TRBJ2-1, with TRBD2 identical over 8 bases. CDR3 length: 16 amino acids. V shed 2 bases, J shed 4 bases, and the junction held 7 bases outside the gene matches. Germline-derived CDR1 and CDR2 are SGHAT and FQDESV (reference sequence). In DNA form, the CDR3 reads TGTGCCAGCAGCTTAAGTCTAGCGGGCCAATACAATGAGCAGTTCTTC. The encoded protein is CASSLSLAGQYNEQFF.

At least ten counts were recorded for this clone. The chain links TRBV28 to TRBJ1-1, with TRBD1 matching over 9 bases. Germline CDR1 is MDHEN and CDR2 is SYDVKM. V was clipped by 8 bases and J by 1 base; unmatched bases: 5. The CDR3 loop spans 14 amino acids. The DNA for the CDR3 is TGTGCCAGCGAGTGGGACAGGGAGAACACTGAAGCTTTCTTT. It translates to CASEWDRENTEAFF.

As concerns this clone: A clone one base away is much larger, so this may be a read error. The chain couples TRBV6-1 to TRBJ2-4, with D uncertain. Deletions cut 8 bases from V and 8 bases from J, with 16 bases between. This CDR3 has 13 amino acids. The germline gives CDR1 MNHNS, CDR2 SASEGT. The CDR3 nucleotides are TGTGCCAGCCTGCAAGGTCATGGGTACATTCAGTACTTC. Amino acid sequence: CASLQGHGYIQYF.

There are many counts of this clone. The rearrangement links TRBV5-1 to TRBJ2-5, with D possibly called TRBD1 or TRBD2 (5 bases each). The V end was cut by 1 base, the J end by 4 bases, with 14 bases between. From germline, CDR1 is SGHRS and CDR2 YFSETQ. The CDR3 consists of 15 residues. The CDR3 reads CASSLLGASSETQYF. The CDR3 coding sequence is TGCGCCAGCAGCTTGTTAGGGGCTAGCTCAGAGACCCAGTACTTC.